This TCR beta chain was observed in a study of blood T cell repertoires in COVID-19 (dated by TCRdb to 2020 to 2021). Context from the whole study: The collaborator samples originated in the United States, Italy and Spain and spanned the acute and convalescent phases of COVID-19. The material from the prospective study consisted of cDNA or gDNA derived from T cells, B-cell-depleted T cells, or PBMCs. Subjects who had been exposed to COVID-19, were actively infected with it, or had recovered from it provided the deeply sampled blood TCRbeta repertoires that made up the dataset. The repertoires were made available in a free public database intended to serve as a resource for research on the immune response to SARS-CoV-2. Samples were obtained from the ongoing ImmuneRACE study (first 160 participants) and from about 1,300 subjects provided by 6 global collaborators. Sample metadata almost always included a de-identified subject ID, COVID-19 status, age in years and sex. Where HLA class I and class II types were available, the types were taken from metadata supplied by the sample provider, not from assay-based typing. Study-level results and caveats: The amount of clinical and demographic metadata varied by source and participant and was provided uncurated.

Each collaborating institution followed its own protocols to collect whole blood in K2EDTA tubes. For TCRbeta analysis, collaborator samples were shipped as frozen whole blood, as isolated PBMCs, or as DNA extracted from either sample type. Taken from the germline V gene, the CDR1 and CDR2 loops are MNHEY and SVGEGT. The CDR3 spans 17 residues, from the cysteine through the phenylalanine. The only DNA kept is the CDR3, 51 bases in frame from the first base. The trim is 2 bases for V and 4 bases for J, with a gap of 18 bases between the germline ends. The immunoSEQ Assay, a bias-controlled multiplex PCR, was used to amplify TCRbeta CDR3 regions from genomic DNA. The authors processed their data as follows. Nucleated cell counts per sample were estimated from amplification of reference gene primers within the assay. To quantify the absolute abundance of each unique TCRbeta CDR3 rearrangement, sequence reads were collapsed and filtered. For each sample, productive Simpson clonality was calculated as the square root of Simpson's diversity index across productive rearrangements. TCRdb holds this immuneACCESS table with in-frame rearrangements only. Some clones are missing; in checked studies, unresolved V genes explain under half, and the rest has no known cause. V, J and clone size are taken as reported in that table, and D and trimming were inferred from the DNA itself. For this sample there are roughly 380,000 clones; approximately 80% appear just once. More than 1% of the sample comes from the top ten.

A few counts support this clone. It has no known antigen specificity. The sample holds no much larger clone one base away, and base qualities are not on file. Recombination linked TRBV6-2 or TRBV6-3 to TRBJ2-1; D gene: possibly TRBD1, on 7 matching bases. The clonotype originates from a human donor with acute or convalescent COVID-19. The donor label of this sample is uncertain. The sequenced sample consisted of peripheral blood. The DNA sequence is as follows: TGTGCCAGCAGTTACAAACGCGGGACAGATACTTACAATGAGCAGTTCTTC. It specifies CASSYKRGTDTYNEQFF.